The next 18 T cell receptor beta chains were all read from a single sample in a study of blood T cell repertoires in COVID-19. Assay used: immunoSEQ multiplex PCR; TCRdb lists only in-frame clones, some missing. The sample has 30,000 to 40,000 clones, around 88% seen once; the top ten hold about 6.3%. The sequenced material came from peripheral blood. These TCRs come from a human donor in a cohort sampled during active COVID-19.

This clone has a single count. CDR3 DNA: TGTGCCAGCAGCTTTAGCAGTGCCTTCAATCAGCCCCAGCATTTT. It is translated as CASSFSSAFNQPQHF. The chain joins TRBV5-6 to TRBJ1-5, with D hard to call. Per the germline V gene, CDR1 is SGHDT and CDR2 is YYEEEE. The CDR3 is made up of 15 amino acids. V was shortened by 2 bases and J by 3 bases, with 12 bases between the two germline ends.

This clone was seen more than once but under ten times. The chain employs TRBV27 and TRBJ1-2; possibly TRBD1 for D (5 bases). The CDR3 loop spans 15 amino acids. The ends were cut back, 2 bases at V and 4 bases at J, with 14 bases in the middle. The V gene's germline CDR1 is MNHEY and CDR2 SMNVEV (reference sequence). The CDR3 DNA is TGTGCCAGCAGTTTAGCGGTAACGGGGGGCTATGGCTACACCTTC. Translation: CASSLAVTGGYGYTF.

The rearrangement uses TRBV6-1 and TRBJ2-2; tentatively, D is TRBD1 (6 bases). The CDR3 runs to 15 residues. Trimming cost V 2 bases and J 5 bases, with 12 bases left between them. Per the germline V gene, CDR1 is MNHNS and CDR2 is SASEGT. For the CDR3, the DNA is TGTGCCAGCAGTGAATTGGGCAGGGGAACCGGGGAGCTGTTTTTT. Translated, it gives CASSELGRGTGELFF.

The chain links TRBV19 to TRBJ2-1; the D gene is possibly TRBD2 (7 bases). Germline CDR1 and CDR2: LNHDA and SQIVND (reference sequence). The V gene lost 7 bases and the J gene lost 3 bases, with 13 bases spanning the gap. The CDR3 consists of 14 residues. The CDR3 is CASNVGGLYNEQFF. For the CDR3, the DNA is TGTGCCAGTAACGTGGGGGGGCTCTACAATGAGCAGTTCTTC.

The V call is TRBV6-1, the J call TRBJ1-2, with 8 bases matching TRBD1. This CDR3 comprises 15 residues. The germline V gene encodes CDR1 MNHNS and CDR2 SASEGT. V shed 2 bases, J shed 2 bases, and the junction held 4 bases outside the gene matches. As DNA, the CDR3 is TGTGCCAGCAGTGAACCAACAGGGGGGAACTATGGCTACACCTTC. Its translation: CASSEPTGGNYGYTF.

The rearrangement joins TRBV18 to TRBJ2-2; D is unclear. The CDR3 runs to 15 residues. Germline CDR1 KGHSH, CDR2 LQKENI. Trimming left V 1 base short and J 4 bases short, with 10 bases between. The CDR3: CASSPRRYGTGELFF. In DNA form, the CDR3 reads TGTGCCAGCTCACCACGGCGGTATGGCACCGGGGAGCTGTTTTTT.

The genes are TRBV28 and TRBJ2-3; TRBD2 matches at 7 bases. The CDR3 loop spans 13 amino acids. The V gene's germline CDR1 is MDHEN and CDR2 SYDVKM. The junction had 3 bases not matched to a gene; V was cut back by 8 bases and J by 1 base. The CDR3 here is CASGGRGTDTQYF. CDR3 coding DNA: TGTGCCAGCGGCGGGAGAGGCACAGATACGCAGTATTTT.

This clone occurred a few times. The chain recombines TRBV3-1 (or the pseudogene TRBV3-2) with TRBJ2-1; D may be TRBD2 (6 bases). The CDR3 covers 18 residues. Germline V gene lookup returns CDR1 LGHDT and CDR2 YNNKEL (reference sequence). Trimming took off 2 bases at V and 8 bases at J, with 25 bases between the two ends. CDR3 in DNA: TGTGCCAGCAGCCAACCTTCCCCGGGACGGGGGAGAGTCCATGAGCAGTTCTTC. Its translation is CASSQPSPGRGRVHEQFF.

The chain is built from TRBV10-3 and TRBJ1-5; no definite D call. V was shortened by 6 bases and J by 0 bases, with 6 bases between the two germline ends. The CDR3 covers 13 residues. Germline V gene data show CDR1 as ENHRY and CDR2 as SYGVKD. This CDR3 reads CAIRALSNQPQHF. CDR3 sequence (DNA): TGTGCCATCAGGGCCCTTAGCAATCAGCCCCAGCATTTT.

This clone was detected only once. V usage is TRBV21-1 and J usage is TRBJ1-2; TRBD1, the table's D call, was not compared with the DNA. TRBV21-1 is noted as a pseudogene. The CDR3 runs 14 residues. The DNA of the CDR3 is TGTGCCAGCAGCAGCCGGGACAGGTACTATGGCTACACCTTC. Protein sequence: CASSSRDRYYGYTF.

The chain combines TRBV6-4 with TRBJ1-2; D not certain. Trimming pared 3 bases from V and 0 bases from J, leaving 5 bases between. This CDR3 spans 13 amino acids. Germline V gives CDR1 MRHNA, CDR2 SNTAGT. For the CDR3, the DNA is TGTGCCAGCAGTGAGCTACCTAACTATGGCTACACCTTC. This gives the protein CASSELPNYGYTF.

The V and J genes are TRBV18 and TRBJ1-3; TRBD1 might be the D (6 bases). The CDR3 runs 16 residues. Deletions cut 4 bases from V and 2 bases from J, with 15 bases between. Germline V gives CDR1 KGHSH, CDR2 LQKENI. CDR3 region: CASSRRQEAAGNTIYF. In nucleotides, the CDR3 is TGTGCCAGCTCACGGAGACAGGAGGCTGCTGGAAACACCATATATTTT.

V gene TRBV5-1 combines with J gene TRBJ1-1, with D unclear. V lost 3 bases to trimming and J lost 3 bases, with 12 bases between them. Germline CDR1 SGHRS, CDR2 YFSETQ. CDR3 length: 14 residues. The chain's CDR3 is CASSSEWGDTEAFF. The CDR3 coding sequence is TGCGCCAGCAGCTCCGAATGGGGAGACACTGAAGCTTTCTTT.

The chain combines TRBV5-1 with TRBJ1-6, with no clear D. The CDR3 has 13 amino acids. Germline CDR1 and CDR2: SGHRS and YFSETQ. Trimming removed 0 bases at V and 10 bases at J, with 8 bases between. CDR3 sequence (DNA): TGCGCCAGCAGCTTGGAATCGGGATCACCCCTCCACTTT. This gives the protein CASSLESGSPLHF.

The genes are TRBV7-6 and TRBJ2-7; 8 nucleotides match TRBD2. CDR1 SGHVS and CDR2 FNYEAQ come from the germline V gene. V dropped 5 bases and J dropped 5; count of bases not matched to a gene: 8. There are 14 residues in the CDR3. The CDR3 reads CASSPGLGPHEQYF. CDR3 coding DNA: TGTGCCAGCAGCCCGGGACTAGGGCCCCACGAGCAGTACTTC. Variable domain in full (rest from reference TRBV7-6 and TRBJ2-7): GAGVSQSPRYKVTKRGQDVALRCDPISGHVSLYWYRQALGQGPEFLTYFNYEAQQDKSGLPNDRFSAERPEGSISTLTIQRTEQRDSAMYRCASSPGLGPHEQYFGPGTRLTVT.

The CDR3 here is CASRPRSGGQQQYF. Written as DNA, the CDR3 is TGTGCCAGCAGGCCGAGAAGCGGGGGACAACAGCAGTACTTC. This chain links TRBV27 with TRBJ2-7, with 8 bases aligning to TRBD2. The V segment lost 6 bases and the J segment 8 bases; nucleotides outside the gene matches: 12. CDR3 size: 14 residues. Germline V gives CDR1 MNHEY, CDR2 SMNVEV (reference sequence).

The J gene is TRBJ2-3, the V gene TRBV5-8; D perhaps matches TRBD2 (6 bases). The V end lost 2 bases, the J end lost 1 base, and 14 bases lay between the germline ends. From germline, CDR1 is SGHTS and CDR2 YDEGEE. This CDR3 contains 16 residues. The CDR3 DNA follows: TGTGCCAGCAGCTTAGGGAGGACGGCCGGCACAGATACGCAGTATTTT. Translating it yields CASSLGRTAGTDTQYF. Looking up the rest from reference TRBV5-8 and TRBJ2-3 gives the full variable domain: EAGVTQSPTHLIKTRGQQATLRCSPISGHTSVYWYQQALGLGLQFLLWYDEGEERNRGNFPPRFSGRQFPNYSSELNVNALELEDSALYLCASSLGRTAGTDTQYFGPGTRLTVL.

The chain links TRBV7-2 to TRBJ2-3; TRBD1 agrees at 7 bases. The V and J ends lost 6 bases and 4 bases, in that order; junction bases with no gene match: 4. Germline V lookup: CDR1 SGHTA, CDR2 FQGNSA. The CDR3 loop spans 13 amino acids. The CDR3 is CASSSQGADTQYF. CDR3 nucleotides: TGTGCCAGCAGTTCTCAGGGGGCAGATACGCAGTATTTT.